This T cell receptor (beta chain) was sequenced in a study of regulatory T cells in long-lasting Graves disease. About the study: Persistent Graves' disease denoted over 5 years of antithyroid drugs plus positive TSH receptor antibodies.

Building the TCR beta libraries relied on iRepertoire HTBI primers, and CDR3 regions underwent Arm-PCR. TCRdb processed the multiplex PCR reads anew with MiXCR; each CDR3 protein has one entry. The sample lists roughly 500,000 distinct CDR3 sequences; less than 25% were seen once. Per the germline V gene, CDR1 is MDHEN and CDR2 is SYDVKM. This CDR3 is 18 amino acids long. J lost 2 bases, V lost 7 bases, and 17 bases had no gene match. Time point specified: persistent/refractory GD, antithyroid drugs over 5 years with positive TRAb. The TCR library was made from RNA extracted from PBMCs. Investigators report Graves' disease was diagnosed under American Thyroid Association guidelines. The sample holds many counts of this clonotype. Its antigen is unidentified. Study observations and caveats: TRBV28, TRBJ1-2 and TRBJ2-5 were favored in persistent disease.

This clonotype was obtained from a female donor with Graves disease. This rearrangement joins TRBV28 to TRBJ2-4; TRBD1 matches at 7 bases. Sequenced here: peripheral blood mononuclear cells (PBMCs), sampled when the disease was refractory, from a patient treated with antithyroid drugs. CDR3 nucleotides: TGTGCCAGCACCATGACAGGGTTCGGAGTCGCCTCCAAAAACATTCAGTACTTC. The encoded protein is CASTMTGFGVASKNIQYF.